These T cell receptor beta chains were read from a single sample in a study of neoadjuvant nivolumab and ipilimumab in lung cancer. Only in-frame clones appear in the TCRdb table, and some are missing; sequencing was by immunoSEQ multiplex PCR. Here the sample spans 40,000 to 55,000 clones, around 89% being singletons. Specimen: blood, collected before neoadjuvant nivolumab, alone or with ipilimumab. These TCRs come from an adult with non-small cell lung cancer. Some clones in this sample may be carry-over from other donors' samples. Each CDR3 is given with its conserved first and last residue. D genes are given only for firm matches. Clone size is not always given. Where it is, it says once, few, many or a class for expanded clones.

V: TRBV30
D: -
length: 10
size: -
J: TRBJ1-1
CDR3: CAWGSLGAFF
DNA: TGTGCCTGGGGCTCCTTGGGAGCTTTCTTT

V: TRBV5-1
D: -
length: 14
size: -
J: TRBJ1-2
CDR3: CASSERGETYGYTF
DNA: TGCGCCAGCAGCGAAAGAGGGGAGACCTATGGCTACACCTTC

V: TRBV2
D: TRBD2
length: 17
size: -
J: TRBJ2-1
CDR3: CASRPGLAGSRSDEQFF
DNA: TGTGCCAGCAGACCGGGACTAGCGGGATCCCGGAGCGATGAGCAGTTCTTC

V: TRBV29-1
D: -
length: 12
size: -
J: TRBJ1-3
CDR3: CSVGSDGNTIYF
DNA: TGCAGCGTGGGATCCGATGGAAACACCATATATTTT

V: TRBV2
D: -
length: 16
size: -
J: TRBJ1-2
CDR3: CASTRGGGDTNYGYTF
DNA: TGTGCCAGCACACGGGGCGGCGGGGACACAAACTATGGCTACACCTTC

V: TRBV2
D: -
length: 13
size: -
J: TRBJ2-1
CDR3: CASIRTNYNEQFF
DNA: TGTGCCAGCATCCGGACTAACTACAATGAGCAGTTCTTC

V: TRBV27
D: TRBD1
length: 16
size: -
J: TRBJ1-5
CDR3: CASSQGQLYSNQPQHF
DNA: TGTGCCAGCAGCCAGGGACAGCTTTATAGCAATCAGCCCCAGCATTTT

V: TRBV29-1
D: -
length: 13
size: -
J: TRBJ1-5
CDR3: CSVGEVRNQPQHF
DNA: TGCAGCGTTGGAGAGGTCAGAAATCAGCCCCAGCATTTT

V: TRBV5-4
D: TRBD1
length: 15
size: few
J: TRBJ1-1
CDR3: CASSPPTGGYTEAFF
DNA: TGTGCCAGCAGCCCTCCGACAGGGGGCTACACTGAAGCTTTCTTT

V: TRBV19
D: -
length: 15
size: -
J: TRBJ2-7
CDR3: CASSIVSRGRYEQYF
DNA: TGTGCCAGTAGTATAGTGAGCAGGGGTCGCTACGAGCAGTACTTC

V: TRBV4-1
D: -
length: 14
size: -
J: TRBJ1-2
CDR3: CASSQAQVAHGYTF
DNA: TGCGCCAGCAGCCAGGCACAGGTCGCCCATGGCTACACCTTC

V: TRBV7-6
D: -
length: 14
size: -
J: TRBJ2-7
CDR3: CASSTRDGSYEQYF
DNA: TGTGCCAGCAGCACCCGGGACGGCTCCTACGAGCAGTACTTC

V: TRBV6-5
D: TRBD1
length: 14
size: -
J: TRBJ2-7
CDR3: CASSSGQGPNEQYF
DNA: TGTGCCAGCAGTTCGGGACAGGGACCCAACGAGCAGTACTTC

V: TRBV11-1
D: -
length: 15
size: few
J: TRBJ2-7
CDR3: CASSFAGSGAYEQYF
DNA: TGTGCCAGCAGCTTTGCCGGTAGCGGAGCCTACGAGCAGTACTTC

V: TRBV11-2
D: -
length: 13
size: -
J: TRBJ2-7
CDR3: CASSPTTGYEQYF
DNA: TGTGCCAGCAGTCCTACTACGGGCTACGAGCAGTACTTC

V: TRBV7-9
D: TRBD2
length: 15
size: -
J: TRBJ2-3
CDR3: CASSPERGSTDTQYF
DNA: TGTGCCAGCAGCCCAGAGCGGGGCAGCACAGATACGCAGTATTTT

V: TRBV5-1
D: -
length: 13
size: -
J: TRBJ2-5
CDR3: CASSDRTKETQYF
DNA: TGCGCCAGCAGCGATAGGACAAAAGAGACCCAGTACTTC

V: TRBV11-3
D: -
length: 18
size: -
J: TRBJ1-1
CDR3: CASSLVARQLSRHTEAFF
DNA: TGTGCCAGCAGCTTAGTGGCTAGACAGCTCTCGAGGCACACTGAAGCTTTCTTT

V: TRBV6-5
D: TRBD1
length: 15
size: -
J: TRBJ2-7
CDR3: CASSFSGTGTYEQYF
DNA: TGTGCCAGCAGTTTCTCCGGGACAGGGACCTACGAGCAGTACTTC

V: TRBV19
D: TRBD2
length: 16
size: -
J: TRBJ2-1
CDR3: CASGGRASGLYNEQFF
DNA: TGTGCCAGTGGTGGAAGGGCTAGCGGCTTATACAATGAGCAGTTCTTC

V: TRBV11-2
D: -
length: 15
size: -
J: TRBJ2-3
CDR3: CASSPTSRPSDTQYF
DNA: TGTGCCAGCAGCCCGACATCAAGGCCCTCAGATACGCAGTATTTT

V: TRBV5-1
D: TRBD2
length: 16
size: -
J: TRBJ2-5
CDR3: CASSLRLAGVQETQYF
DNA: TGCGCCAGCAGCTTGAGGCTAGCGGGAGTCCAAGAGACCCAGTACTTC

V: TRBV6-1
D: -
length: 13
size: -
J: TRBJ1-2
CDR3: CASSEVSVYGYTF
DNA: TGTGCCAGCAGTGAAGTATCCGTCTATGGCTACACCTTC

V: TRBV7-9
D: -
length: 15
size: -
J: TRBJ1-4
CDR3: CASSRSQGFDEKLFF
DNA: TGTGCCAGCAGTCGATCACAGGGATTCGATGAAAAACTGTTTTTT

V: TRBV29-1
D: -
length: 12
size: -
J: TRBJ2-1
CDR3: CSVAFIGNEQFF
DNA: TGCAGCGTTGCTTTCATCGGTAATGAGCAGTTCTTC

V: TRBV11-2
D: TRBD1
length: 17
size: -
J: TRBJ2-3
CDR3: CASSLYGIRDSGDTQYF
DNA: TGTGCCAGCAGCTTATACGGGATTAGGGACAGTGGGGATACGCAGTATTTT